This T cell receptor beta chain comes out of a study of CD8 T cells in Susac syndrome. In its sample, this clonotype was seen once. V was shortened by 5 bases and J by 9 bases, with 17 bases between the two germline ends. Per the germline V gene, CDR1 is SEHNR and CDR2 is FQNEAQ (reference sequence). This CDR3 is built from 15 residues. RNA, at about 0.45 to 1 ug, was reverse transcribed with random hexamers. A multiplex approach, immunoSEQ multiplex PCR, amplified TCR beta CDR3 across 54 Vbeta and 13 Jbeta. TCRdb re-called the immunoSEQ multiplex PCR reads with MiXCR, one entry per CDR3 protein. The sample has 300,000 or so distinct CDR3 sequences; about 90% are singletons. Sequencing of TCR beta was undertaken in CD8+ and CD4+ T cells derived from blood. The multiple sclerosis control group comprised treatment-naive patients with stable or active relapsing-remitting disease.

The specimen sequenced was CD4+ T cells from PBMCs. V gene TRBV7-9 combines with J gene TRBJ1-6, with D uncertain. The sequence derives from a human donor with multiple sclerosis. This chain's CDR3 is CASSMGGPLSSPLHF. The CDR3 DNA reads TGTGCCAGCAGCATGGGCGGGCCCTTGAGTTCACCCCTCCACTTT. Using reference TRBV7-9 and TRBJ1-6 for the parts outside the CDR3, the full variable domain is DTGVSQNPRHKITKRGQNVTFRCDPISEHNRLYWYRQTLGQGPEFLTYFQNEAQLEKSRLLSDRFSAERPKGSFSTLEIQRTEQGDSAMYLCASSMGGPLSSPLHFGNGTRLTVT.